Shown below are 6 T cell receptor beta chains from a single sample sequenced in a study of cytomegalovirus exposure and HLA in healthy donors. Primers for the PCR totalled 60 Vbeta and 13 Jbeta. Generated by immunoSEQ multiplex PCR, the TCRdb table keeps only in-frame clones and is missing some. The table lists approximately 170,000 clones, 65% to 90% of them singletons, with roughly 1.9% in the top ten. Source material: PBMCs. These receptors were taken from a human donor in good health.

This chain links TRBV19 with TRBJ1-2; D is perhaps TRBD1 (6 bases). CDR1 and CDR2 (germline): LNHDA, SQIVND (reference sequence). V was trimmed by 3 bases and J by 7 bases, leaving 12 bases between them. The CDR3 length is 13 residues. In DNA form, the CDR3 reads TGTGCCAGTAGTATGGCAGGGGAGGGTGGCTACACCTTC. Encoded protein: CASSMAGEGGYTF.

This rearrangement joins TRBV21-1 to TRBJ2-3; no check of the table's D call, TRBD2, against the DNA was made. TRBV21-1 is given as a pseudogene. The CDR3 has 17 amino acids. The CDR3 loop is CASSKKIQRGELDTQYF. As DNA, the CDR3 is TGTGCCAGCAGCAAAAAGATCCAGCGGGGGGAACTAGATACGCAGTATTTT.

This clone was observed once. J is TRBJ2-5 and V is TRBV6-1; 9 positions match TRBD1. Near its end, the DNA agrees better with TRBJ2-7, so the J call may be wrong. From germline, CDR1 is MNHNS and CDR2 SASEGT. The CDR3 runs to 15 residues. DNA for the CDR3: TGTGCCAGCAGTGAACCGGGACAGGGCACCTACGAGCAGTACTTC. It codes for CASSEPGQGTYEQYF.

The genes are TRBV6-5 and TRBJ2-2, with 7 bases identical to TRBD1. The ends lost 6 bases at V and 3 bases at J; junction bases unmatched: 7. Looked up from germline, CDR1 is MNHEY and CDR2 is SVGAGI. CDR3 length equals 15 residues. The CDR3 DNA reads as TGTGCCAGCAGCCTAGAGGGGGCCGACACCGGGGAGCTGTTTTTT. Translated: CASSLEGADTGELFF.

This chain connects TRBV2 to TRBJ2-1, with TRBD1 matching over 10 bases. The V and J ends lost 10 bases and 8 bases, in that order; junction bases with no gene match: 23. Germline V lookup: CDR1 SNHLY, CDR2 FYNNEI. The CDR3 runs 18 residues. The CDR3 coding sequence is TGTGCCACCTCGATCCGACCGTCCGGGACAGGGGCGTCATATGAGCAGTTCTTC. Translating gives CATSIRPSGTGASYEQFF.

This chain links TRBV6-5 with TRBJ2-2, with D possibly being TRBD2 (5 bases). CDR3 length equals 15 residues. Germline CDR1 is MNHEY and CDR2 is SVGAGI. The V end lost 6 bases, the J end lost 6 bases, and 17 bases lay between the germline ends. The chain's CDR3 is CASSGRDPTPGELFF. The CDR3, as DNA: TGTGCCAGCAGCGGCCGGGATCCCACCCCCGGGGAGCTGTTTTTT.